The 21 T cell receptor beta chains listed next were all sequenced from one sample in a study of blood T cell repertoires in COVID-19. Assay used: immunoSEQ multiplex PCR; TCRdb lists only in-frame clones, some missing. The sample lists 88,000 or so clones; roughly 83% were seen once. The specimen was peripheral blood. The receptors derive from a human donor in a cohort sampled during active COVID-19.

This clone was detected a few times. V is TRBV28 and J is TRBJ1-2; D not certain. Per germline, CDR1 MDHEN and CDR2 SYDVKM. Trimming took off 3 bases at V and 8 bases at J, with 13 bases between the two ends. This CDR3 is built from 13 residues. CDR3 sequence: CASSFEYLMGYTF. DNA for the CDR3: TGTGCCAGCAGTTTTGAGTATTTGATGGGCTACACCTTC.

V usage is TRBV5-5 and J usage is TRBJ2-2; 7 bases line up with TRBD1. Germline V gene data show CDR1 as SGHKS and CDR2 as YYEKEE (reference sequence). The ends lost 4 bases at V and 1 base at J; junction bases unmatched: 13. The CDR3 covers 18 residues. CDR3 sequence reads: CASSLEGAGTENTGELFF. DNA for the CDR3: TGTGCCAGCAGCCTGGAAGGAGCCGGGACAGAGAACACCGGGGAGCTGTTTTTT. Filled out from reference TRBV5-5 and TRBJ2-2, the complete variable domain reads DAGVTQSPTHLIKTRGQQVTLRCSPISGHKSVSWYQQVLGQGPQFIFQYYEKEERGRGNFPDRFSARQFPNYSSELNVNALLLGDSALYLCASSLEGAGTENTGELFFGEGSRLTVL.

This clone has just a few counts. V usage is TRBV27 and J usage is TRBJ2-1, with 8 positions matching TRBD1. Unmatched junction bases numbered 8, after V lost 5 bases and J lost 8 bases. The CDR3 is 14 amino acids. The germline gives CDR1 MNHEY, CDR2 SMNVEV (reference sequence). CDR3 sequence: CASSPRTGNHEQFF. Written as DNA, the CDR3 is TGTGCCAGCAGTCCCCGGACAGGGAACCATGAGCAGTTCTTC.

The genes are TRBV16 and TRBJ2-7; 8 bases map to TRBD2. Germline V CDR1 and CDR2: KGHSY, FQNENV. Trimming took 4 bases from V and 5 from J; bases not matched to a gene: 4. This CDR3 region has 13 residues. CDR3 DNA: TGTGCCAGCAGCCTCGGGAGGGGCGACGAGCAGTACTTC. Its protein is CASSLGRGDEQYF.

J is TRBJ2-5 and V is TRBV18, with D perhaps TRBD2 (6 bases). The CDR3 consists of 15 residues. Germline V gene sequence: CDR1 KGHSH, CDR2 LQKENI. Between the trimmed V and J ends, which lost 0 bases and 3 bases, there was a span of 11 bases. The CDR3 loop reads CASSPPGGIEETQYF. The CDR3 DNA sequence: TGTGCCAGCTCACCACCGGGAGGTATTGAAGAGACCCAGTACTTC.

This clone was seen a single time. Other DNA sequences within the sample encode an identical CDR3. V and J are TRBV7-9 and TRBJ2-7; 7 nucleotides agree with TRBD1. Looked up from germline, CDR1 is SEHNR and CDR2 is FQNEAQ (reference sequence). This CDR3 spans 15 amino acids. Trimming took 5 bases from V and 1 from J; bases not matched to a gene: 8. This CDR3 reads CASSPRTGPSYEQYF. Here the CDR3 DNA reads TGTGCCAGCAGCCCGCGGACAGGCCCTTCCTACGAGCAGTACTTC.

The chain couples TRBV27 to TRBJ2-1; the match to TRBD2 covers 9 bases. V gave up 7 bases and J gave up 5 bases; unmatched junction bases: 6. The CDR3 extends over 14 amino acids. In germline, CDR1 is MNHEY, CDR2 SMNVEV (reference sequence). CDR3 sequence: CASIGGLADNEQFF. Here the CDR3 DNA reads TGTGCCAGCATTGGGGGACTAGCCGACAATGAGCAGTTCTTC.

The chain is built from TRBV5-4 and TRBJ2-3, with D possibly TRBD1 on 6 matching bases. The germline V gene has CDR1 SGHNT and CDR2 YYREEE (reference sequence). V gave up 2 bases and J gave up 3 bases, with 13 bases separating them. The CDR3 is 15 residues long. DNA for the CDR3: TGTGCCAGCAGCTTAGGGGGTCCGGGAACAGATACGCAGTATTTT. Protein: CASSLGGPGTDTQYF.

The chain uses TRBV6-2 or TRBV6-3 and TRBJ2-2; 8 bases fit TRBD1. The CDR3 runs to 17 residues. V dropped 4 bases and J dropped 6; count of bases not matched to a gene: 13. Germline V gene lookup returns CDR1 MNHEY and CDR2 SVGEGT. The CDR3 here is CASSLDRAVAPAGELFF. The CDR3 coding sequence is TGTGCCAGCAGTTTGGACAGGGCAGTTGCCCCTGCCGGGGAGCTGTTTTTT.

The rearrangement joins TRBV7-7 to TRBJ1-4; D is ambiguous. The germline V gene has CDR1 SSHAT and CDR2 FNYEAQ (reference sequence). There are 13 residues in the CDR3. In DNA, the CDR3 is TGTGCTAGCTCTGTTGCAACTAATGAAAAACTGTTTTTT. It yields the protein CASSVATNEKLFF.

V and J are TRBV7-2 and TRBJ2-7; 10 nucleotides align to TRBD2. This CDR3 is built from 17 residues. The V and J ends lost 2 bases and 0 bases, in that order; junction bases with no gene match: 7. CDR1 and CDR2 (germline): SGHTA, FQGNSA. The CDR3 protein is CASSLIAGGTSSYEQYF. The DNA of the CDR3 is TGTGCCAGCAGCTTAATAGCGGGGGGAACGAGCTCCTACGAGCAGTACTTC.

The V call is TRBV6-1, the J call TRBJ2-3; 8 positions agree with TRBD1. From germline, CDR1 is MNHNS and CDR2 SASEGT. The CDR3 is 15 amino acids. V was pared by 2 bases and J by 6 bases, with 7 bases of the junction left unmatched. The CDR3 is CASSEQTGVTDTQYF. The CDR3 region has the DNA TGTGCCAGCAGTGAACAGACAGGGGTTACGGATACGCAGTATTTT.

This chain uses TRBV18 with TRBJ2-2; weak D call: TRBD2 (6 bases). V was pared by 4 bases and J by 7 bases, with 16 bases between. CDR3 length: 15 residues. CDR1 and CDR2 from the germline V gene are KGHSH and LQKENI. CDR3 amino acids: CASSHDVVEGGELFF. For the CDR3, the DNA is TGTGCCAGCTCACACGACGTGGTGGAGGGCGGGGAGCTGTTTTTT.

CDR3 in amino acids: CSVEEGGVTDTQYF. DNA of the CDR3: TGCAGCGTTGAAGAGGGCGGGGTCACAGATACGCAGTATTTT. V and J are TRBV29-1 and TRBJ2-3; the D gene is possibly TRBD2 (6 bases). V gave up 0 bases and J gave up 2 bases, with 9 bases separating them. Germline values: CDR1 SQVTM, CDR2 ANQGSEA. CDR3 length: 14 amino acids.

V is TRBV25-1 and J is TRBJ1-1, with 7 positions matching TRBD1. V was pared by 7 bases and J by 4 bases, with 6 bases of the junction left unmatched. The CDR3 covers 13 residues. Germline assignment: CDR1 MGHDK and CDR2 SYGVNS. The CDR3 reads CASKTGYATEAFF. For the CDR3, the DNA is TGTGCCAGCAAGACAGGGTATGCCACTGAAGCTTTCTTT.

This sequence joins TRBV19 and TRBJ2-1; 10 bases fit TRBD2. The V and J ends lost 6 bases and 7 bases, in that order; junction bases with no gene match: 12. The germline gives CDR1 LNHDA, CDR2 SQIVND (reference sequence). The CDR3 loop spans 16 amino acids. The CDR3 protein is CASSSAGGPRGNEQFF. Here the CDR3 DNA reads TGTGCCAGTAGCTCAGCGGGAGGGCCCAGAGGGAATGAGCAGTTCTTC. The full variable domain, in which reference TRBV19 and TRBJ2-1 provide the parts outside the CDR3, is DGGITQSPKYLFRKEGQNVTLSCEQNLNHDAMYWYRQDPGQGLRLIYYSQIVNDFQKGDIAEGYSVSREKKESFPLTVTSAQKNPTAFYLCASSSAGGPRGNEQFFGPGTRLTVL.

Only one count was recorded for this clone. This sequence joins TRBV25-1 and TRBJ1-4; TRBD1 might be the D (5 bases). Trimming took 5 bases from V and 4 from J, leaving 11 bases between them. The germline CDR1 and CDR2 sequences are MGHDK and SYGVNS. This CDR3 has 14 residues. The CDR3 DNA reads as TGTGCCAGCAGTAGTAGGGGAATTAATGAAAAACTGTTTTTT. Translated: CASSSRGINEKLFF.

As regards this clone: Within the sample, other DNA sequences also encode this same CDR3. V usage is TRBV5-1 and J usage is TRBJ2-3; possibly TRBD2 for D (5 bases). V was pared by 2 bases and J by 2 bases, with 9 bases between. This CDR3 spans 14 amino acids. Germline-derived CDR1 and CDR2 are SGHRS and YFSETQ. CDR3 sequence (DNA): TGCGCCAGCAGCTTAGACTACAACACAGATACGCAGTATTTT. It encodes CASSLDYNTDTQYF.

This chain uses TRBV19 with TRBJ2-7, with TRBD1 matching over 9 bases. V lost 6 bases, J lost 6 bases, and 6 bases stayed unmatched. Germline assignment: CDR1 LNHDA and CDR2 SQIVND (reference sequence). The CDR3 totals 13 residues. The CDR3 nucleotides read TGTGCCAGTAGCCAGGGACAGGGTCTCGAGCAGTACTTC. Its translation: CASSQGQGLEQYF.

This chain connects TRBV19 to TRBJ1-2; D perhaps matches TRBD1 (6 bases). The CDR3 consists of 14 residues. Germline lookup yields CDR1 LNHDA and CDR2 SQIVND (reference sequence). V gave up 6 bases and J gave up 4 bases, with 15 bases separating them. The CDR3 nucleotides read TGTGCCAGTAGACACAGGGACGCGATCTATGGCTACACCTTC. Its protein product is CASRHRDAIYGYTF.

This chain links TRBV7-6 with TRBJ2-5; 14 bases line up with TRBD2. This CDR3 region has 15 residues. J lost 5 bases, V lost 5 bases, and 4 bases had no gene match. Germline lookup yields CDR1 SGHVS and CDR2 FNYEAQ. The CDR3 DNA is TGTGCCAGCAGCACCGGACTAGCGGGAGGTGAGACCCAGTACTTC. Translated: CASSTGLAGGETQYF.